This T cell receptor beta chain was sequenced in a study of T and B cells in COVID-19 patients. For the study at large: Blood was sampled from COVID-19 patients who were either actively infected or recovered. Median age was approximately 33 years in the recovered cohort and around 62 years in the active-infection cohort.

Multiplex PCR with BIOMED2 TRB-A/B primer pools amplified TRB rearrangements. TCRdb called the multiplex PCR reads again in MiXCR, with one record for every CDR3 protein. The sample shows about 14,000 distinct CDR3 sequences, under 30% of them seen only once. This clonotype turned up a few times. The antigen is undetermined. From blood, roughly 220-550 ng of genomic DNA served as TRB template. Study results and caveats: At recovery TRB diversity and richness exceeded healthy donors, after highly clonal active COVID-19 repertoires. Exclusive to the recovered cohort were roughly 2,300 TCR clusters, some 30 of them with low generation probability.

The receptor was derived from a human donor who had recovered from COVID-19. Sequences were obtained from blood.

As DNA, the CDR3 is TGTGCCAGCAGTCCGCGGACAGGGTCTGGCTACACCTTC. Amino acid sequence: CASSPRTGSGYTF. The J gene is TRBJ1-2, the V gene TRBV6-5; 8 bases are shared with TRBD1. This CDR3 is built from 13 residues. The V and J ends lost 5 bases and 7 bases, in that order; junction bases with no gene match: 6. Germline V lookup: CDR1 MNHEY, CDR2 SVGAGI.